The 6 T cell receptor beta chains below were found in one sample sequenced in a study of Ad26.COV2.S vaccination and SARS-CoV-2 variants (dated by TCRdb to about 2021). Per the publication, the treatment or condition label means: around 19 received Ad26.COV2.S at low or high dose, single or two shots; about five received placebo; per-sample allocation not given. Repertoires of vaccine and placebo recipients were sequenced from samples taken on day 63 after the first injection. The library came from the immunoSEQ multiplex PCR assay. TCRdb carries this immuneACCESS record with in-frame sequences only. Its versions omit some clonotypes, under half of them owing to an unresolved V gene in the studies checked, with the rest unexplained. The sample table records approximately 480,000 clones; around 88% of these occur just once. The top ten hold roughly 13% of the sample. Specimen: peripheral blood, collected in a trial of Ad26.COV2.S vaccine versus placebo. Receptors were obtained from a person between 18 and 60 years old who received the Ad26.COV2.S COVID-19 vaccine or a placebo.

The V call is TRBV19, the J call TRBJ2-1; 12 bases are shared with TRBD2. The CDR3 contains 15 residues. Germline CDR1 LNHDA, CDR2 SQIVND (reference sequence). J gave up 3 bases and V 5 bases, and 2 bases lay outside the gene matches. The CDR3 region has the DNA TGTGCCAGTAGTCGGACTAGCGGGGACTACAATGAGCAGTTCTTC. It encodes CASSRTSGDYNEQFF.

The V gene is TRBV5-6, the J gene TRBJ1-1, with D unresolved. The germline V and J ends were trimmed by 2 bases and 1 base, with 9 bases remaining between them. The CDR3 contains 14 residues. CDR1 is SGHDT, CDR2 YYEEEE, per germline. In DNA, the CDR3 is TGTGCCAGCAGCTTCGCAGTTCCGAACACTGAAGCTTTCTTT. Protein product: CASSFAVPNTEAFF.

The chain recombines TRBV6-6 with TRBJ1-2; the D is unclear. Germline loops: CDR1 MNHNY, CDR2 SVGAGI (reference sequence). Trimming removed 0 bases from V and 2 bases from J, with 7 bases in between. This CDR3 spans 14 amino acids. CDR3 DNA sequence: TGTGCCAGCAGTTACTCGAAAGGGAACTATGGCTACACCTTC. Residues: CASSYSKGNYGYTF.

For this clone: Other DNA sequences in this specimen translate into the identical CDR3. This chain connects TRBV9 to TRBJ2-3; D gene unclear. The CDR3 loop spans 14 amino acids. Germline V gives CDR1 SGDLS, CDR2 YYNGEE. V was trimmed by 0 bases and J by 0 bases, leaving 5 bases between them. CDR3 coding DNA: TGTGCCAGCAGCGTAGGCGGTAGCACAGATACGCAGTATTTT. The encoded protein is CASSVGGSTDTQYF.

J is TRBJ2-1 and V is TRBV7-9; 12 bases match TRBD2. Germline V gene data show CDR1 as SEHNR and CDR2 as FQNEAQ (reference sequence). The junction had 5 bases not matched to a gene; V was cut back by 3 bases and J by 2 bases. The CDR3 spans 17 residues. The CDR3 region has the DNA TGTGCCAGCAGCTTCAGTGGGACTAGCGGGCCCTACAATGAGCAGTTCTTC. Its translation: CASSFSGTSGPYNEQFF.

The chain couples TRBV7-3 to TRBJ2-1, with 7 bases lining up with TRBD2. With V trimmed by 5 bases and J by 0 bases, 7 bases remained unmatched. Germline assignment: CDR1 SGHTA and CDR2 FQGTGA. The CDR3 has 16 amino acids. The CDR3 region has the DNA TGTGCCAGCAGCGTACTAGGGAGGGGCTCCTACAATGAGCAGTTCTTC. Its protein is CASSVLGRGSYNEQFF.